The clone carrying this TCR beta chain was seen a single time. CDR3 length: 13 residues. Trimming left V 3 bases short and J 7 bases short, with 9 bases between. CDR1 is SEHNR, CDR2 FQNEAQ, per germline (reference sequence). This specimen comes from a study of blood T cell repertoires in COVID-19. Whole-study context: Acute and convalescent COVID-19 samples came from the United States, Italy and Spain. T cells, B-cell-depleted T cells, or PBMCs provided the cDNA or gDNA that served as material.

Authors' analysis steps: Nucleated cell counts were estimated from reference gene primer amplification. Libraries were prepared by immunoSEQ multiplex PCR; TCRdb keeps only in-frame clonotypes and omits some of them. V and J calls and clone size are as listed in that table; D and trimming were resolved from the DNA. The sample has about 40,000 clones, about 80% seen once; the top ten hold less than 25%. V is TRBV7-9 and J is TRBJ2-2; D is undetermined. The sample was peripheral blood. The sequence was obtained from a human donor with acute or convalescent COVID-19. The donor label of this sample is uncertain. The CDR3 DNA reads as TGTGCCAGCAGCTTTCGAGTTAGCGGGGAGCTGTTTTTT. As protein: CASSFRVSGELFF.